Each of the 29 T cell receptor beta chains below was sequenced from the same sample in a study of CD8+CD57+ T cells in acquired aplastic anemia. Genomic DNA templated the TCR beta VDJ and CDR3 profiling. MiXCR, run by TCRdb on the reads, gives a single entry per CDR3 protein. The sample yields approximately 250,000 distinct CDR3 sequences, 70% to 85% seen once. All patients picked for sequencing had shown, by flow cytometry, an expansion of CD8+CD57+ cells. The sample consisted of sorted CD4+, CD8+, or CD8+CD57+ T cells (not recorded which) from PBMCs. These receptors came from a human donor with aplastic anemia.

The V call is TRBV20-1, the J call TRBJ1-1, with D maybe TRBD1 (5 bases). Germline loops: CDR1 DFQATT, CDR2 SNEGSKA (reference sequence). This CDR3 spans 15 amino acids. Trimming removed 3 bases at V and 3 bases at J, with 17 bases between. CDR3 nucleotides: TGCAGTGCTAGTACTTCGGGACGGAACTACACTGAAGCTTTCTTT. Protein sequence: CSASTSGRNYTEAFF.

Regarding this clonotype: Germline is not matched at one junction end, which may reflect a read error. This sequence joins TRBV2 and TRBJ2-5, with 8 nucleotides matching TRBD1. The CDR3 has 14 residues. Per germline, CDR1 SNHLY and CDR2 FYNNEI. The CDR3 spells CASRSGGGGTPYFF. The CDR3 DNA sequence: TGTGCCAGCAGGTCAGGGGGCGGCGGCACGCCGTATTTTTTC. Variable domain in full (rest from reference TRBV2 and TRBJ2-5): EPEVTQTPSHQVTQMGQEVILRCVPISNHLYFYWYRQILGQKVEFLVSFYNNEISEKSEIFDDQFSVERPDGSNFTLKIRSTKLEDSAMYFCASRSGGGGTPYFFGPGTRLLVL.

This clonotype was recorded a few times. A read error is likely, as this CDR3 ends without the conserved phenylalanine or tryptophan. The DNA is left out, because the CDR3 cannot be placed on it with certainty; the CDR3 is given as TCRdb lists it. This rearrangement joins TRBV7-9 to TRBJ2-3; the table's TRBD1 call for D was not verified on the DNA. The CDR3 length equals 13 residues, ends included. Germline lookup yields CDR1 SEHNR and CDR2 FQNEAQ (reference sequence). CDR3 region: CASSFQRSGARDE.

The sample holds one count of this clonotype. The chain uses TRBV5-1 and TRBJ2-7, with 7 bases aligning to TRBD2. Looked up from germline, CDR1 is SGHRS and CDR2 is YFSETQ. The length of the CDR3 is 18 residues. CDR3 loop: CASSFTSAMRALSYEQYV. The CDR3 nucleotides read TGTGCCAGCAGCTTTACTAGCGCAATGAGAGCCCTTTCCTACGAGCAGTACGTC.

This clonotype was picked up one time. The rearrangement links TRBV5-1 to TRBJ2-3; 7 positions match TRBD2. CDR1 is SGHRS, CDR2 YFSETQ, per germline. Trimming at V came to 4 bases and at J to 14 bases, leaving 10 bases not matched to a gene. This CDR3 contains 12 residues. CDR3 loop: CASSTGGLRLYF. CDR3 sequence (DNA): TGCGCCAGCAGCACGGGGGGACTTAGATTGTATTTT.

The chain joins TRBV7-9 to TRBJ2-1, with unresolved D. Germline-derived CDR1 and CDR2 are SEHNR and FQNEAQ (reference sequence). V dropped 5 bases and J dropped 12 bases, with 23 bases sitting between them. The CDR3 extends over 15 amino acids. Here the CDR3 reads CASSDVPGELDLQFF. In DNA form, the CDR3 reads TGTGCCAGCAGCGACGTGCCCGGTGAGCTGGATTTGCAGTTCTTC.

This clonotype was seen once. This chain joins TRBV15 and TRBJ2-7; D possibly corresponds to TRBD2 (6 bases). The germline V and J ends were trimmed by 10 bases and 9 bases, with 25 bases remaining between them. The CDR3 length is 14 residues. Germline V gene sequence: CDR1 LNHNV, CDR2 YYDKDF (reference sequence). The CDR3 coding sequence is TGTGCCAGCAAGATCACCAGGGAGGACTACACGCAGTACTTC. This encodes CASKITREDYTQYF.

The gene calls are TRBV7-6 and TRBJ1-5; D is unclear. V was trimmed by 1 base and J by 0 bases, leaving 10 bases between them. The CDR3 sequence is 16 residues long. Germline loops: CDR1 SGHVS, CDR2 FNYEAQ. CDR3 DNA sequence: TGTGCCAGCAGCTTAGAGGGCAGATATAGCAATCAGCCCCAGCATTTT. It specifies CASSLEGRYSNQPQHF.

J is TRBJ2-1 and V is TRBV10-3; 8 nucleotides match TRBD2. V lost 10 bases to trimming and J lost 8 bases; unmatched junction nucleotides: 19. Germline values: CDR1 ENHRY, CDR2 SYGVKD. The CDR3 consists of 16 residues. In DNA, the CDR3 is TGTGCCAGCAGCTTTCAAAGAAGCGGGGGCCTCGATGAGCAGTTCTTC. This gives the protein CASSFQRSGGLDEQFF.

This clonotype appeared once. The chain uses TRBV7-9 and TRBJ1-1; D is possibly TRBD1 (6 bases). Trimming cost V 2 bases and J 4 bases, with 11 bases left between them. The CDR3 is 14 amino acids. In germline, CDR1 is SEHNR, CDR2 FQNEAQ (reference sequence). CDR3 DNA sequence: TGTGCCAGCAGCTTACACAGGGAAGGCACTGAAGCTTTCTTT. Translating it yields CASSLHREGTEAFF.

A note on this clonotype: An end of the junction differs from the germline gene, which may be a read error. The chain joins TRBV9 to TRBJ2-3; 9 positions match TRBD2. CDR1 is SGDLS, CDR2 YYNGEE, per germline. The CDR3 covers 14 residues. CDR3 protein: CASSLAGDLQSFDF. In nucleotides, the CDR3 is TGTGCCAGCAGCTTAGCGGGGGACCTTCAGTCCTTCGATTTT.

A word on this clonotype: The final CDR3 position lacks the conserved phenylalanine or tryptophan, pointing to a likely read error. The DNA is omitted, as the CDR3 cannot be located on it reliably, and the CDR3 follows TCRdb's listing. The chain uses TRBV19 and TRBJ2-1; the DNA was not used to check the table's D call, TRBD2. Germline CDR1 and CDR2: LNHDA and SQIVND (reference sequence). The CDR3 totals 16 residues, both ends included. The CDR3 protein is CASSITSGAYNEEYFV.

The J gene is TRBJ2-1, the V gene TRBV14; D gene unclear. CDR3 size: 15 residues. From germline, CDR1 is SGHDN and CDR2 FVKESK. Trimming shortened V by 2 bases and J by 0 bases, and 8 bases separated the two germline ends. DNA of the CDR3: TGTGCCAGCAGCCAATATTCGAGCTCCTACAATGAGCAGTTCTTC. Protein sequence: CASSQYSSSYNEQFF.

The chain uses TRBV4-2 and TRBJ2-2; D gene ambiguous. Trimming removed 2 bases from V and 6 bases from J, with 7 bases in between. This CDR3 spans 13 amino acids. CDR1 LGHNA and CDR2 YNFKEQ come from the germline V gene. For the CDR3, the DNA is TGTGCCAGCAGCCAACGTAACCCCGGGGAGCTGTTTTTT. This translates into CASSQRNPGELFF.

In the case of this clonotype: The conserved final phenylalanine or tryptophan is absent from the CDR3, which likely points to a read error. No DNA is shown, since the ends of the CDR3 on it are uncertain; the CDR3 is the one TCRdb lists. This rearrangement joins TRBV7-8 to TRBJ2-4; TRBD1, the D gene given by the table, was not confirmed from the DNA. The CDR3 is 12 residues long, counting both termini. CDR1 SGHVS and CDR2 FQNEAQ come from the germline V gene. The CDR3 region is CASRLAGDTHTQ.

This clonotype appeared a few times. At one of its ends the junction is not consistent with the germline gene, which may arise from a read error. The CDR3 DNA reads as TGTGCCAGCAGCTTGGAGGGGGCCGGGGAGCTGTTTTTT. Protein: CASSLEGAGELFF. The J gene is TRBJ2-2, the V gene TRBV5-1, with D perhaps assigned TRBD1 or TRBD2 (6 bases each). Per the germline V gene, CDR1 is SGHRS and CDR2 is YFSETQ. This CDR3 spans 13 amino acids.

This clonotype was seen ten or more times. The chain carries TRBV6-4 and TRBJ2-2; D perhaps matches TRBD1 (6 bases). Trimming pared 6 bases from V and 3 bases from J, leaving 8 bases between. The CDR3 spans 13 residues. CDR1 is MRHNA and CDR2 is SNTAGT in the germline V gene. The CDR3 DNA follows: TGTGCCAGCAGGGCAGGGGACACCGGGGAGCTGTTTTTT. Protein: CASRAGDTGELFF.

J is TRBJ2-7 and V is TRBV7-8; unclear D gene. Germline CDR1 reads SGHVS; CDR2 reads FQNEAQ. CDR3 length: 18 amino acids. V gave up 3 bases and J gave up 3 bases, with 24 bases separating them. CDR3 coding DNA: TGTGCCAGCAGCTTTCGGGTTGACGGTGCAGACTTTTTCTACGAGCAGTACGTC. Residues: CASSFRVDGADFFYEQYV.

The chain has TRBV5-4 and TRBJ2-1, with 11 positions matching TRBD2. CDR3 size: 15 residues. Germline CDR1 is SGHNT and CDR2 is YYREEE (reference sequence). V lost 2 bases and J lost 8; bases outside the gene matches: 6. CDR3 sequence (DNA): TGTGCCAGCAGCTTTACTAGCGGGGGCTTCGATGAGCAGTTCTTC. Amino acid sequence: CASSFTSGGFDEQFF.

Regarding this clonotype: A much more abundant neighbour one base away suggests this may be a read error. V usage is TRBV7-9 and J usage is TRBJ2-3; TRBD2 might be the D (6 bases). The V gene lost 3 bases and the J gene lost 13 bases, with 20 bases spanning the gap. Per germline, CDR1 SEHNR and CDR2 FQNEAQ (reference sequence). This CDR3 comprises 14 residues. The CDR3 DNA reads as TGTGCCAGCAGCTTTCAAAGAAGCGCGGGGAGCGAGTATTTT. This encodes CASSFQRSAGSEYF. Filled out from reference TRBV7-9 and TRBJ2-3, the complete variable domain reads DTGVSQNPRHKITKRGQNVTFRCDPISEHNRLYWYRQTLGQGPEFLTYFQNEAQLEKSRLLSDRFSAERPKGSFSTLEIQRTEQGDSAMYLCASSFQRSAGSEYFGPGTRLTVL.

Remarks on this clonotype: As the CDR3 is not closed by the conserved phenylalanine or tryptophan, this likely results from a read error. The CDR3 loop reads CASGVGGGPTQYY. CDR3 nucleotide sequence: TGTGCCAGCGGGGTCGGGGGAGGACCTACGCAGTATTAT. The rearrangement uses TRBV7-8 and TRBJ2-3, with D maybe TRBD2 (6 bases). CDR1 is SGHVS and CDR2 is FQNEAQ in the germline V gene. The CDR3 covers 13 residues. Trimming pared 8 bases from V and 8 bases from J, leaving 17 bases between.

The chain uses TRBV14 and TRBJ2-3; unclear D gene. The V end lost 5 bases, the J end lost 14 bases, and 23 bases lay between the germline ends. Germline lookup yields CDR1 SGHDN and CDR2 FVKESK. The CDR3 is 14 residues long. The CDR3 DNA is TGTGCCAGCAGCTTAGCTTCCTTCGCGATGTTGGCGTATTTT. Translation gives CASSLASFAMLAYF.

A remark on this clonotype: A junction end diverges from the germline sequence, so it may reflect a read error. The chain has TRBV11-3 and TRBJ2-2, with 7 bases that match TRBD1. The CDR3 sequence is 16 residues long. Germline values: CDR1 SGHNT, CDR2 YENEEA. The CDR3 loop is CASSLPLTGNTGELFF. As DNA, the CDR3 is TGTGCCAGCAGCTTACCTCTGACAGGGAACACTGGGGAGCTGTTTTTT.

The chain recombines TRBV7-3 with TRBJ1-6, with D unclear. The ends were cut back, 3 bases at V and 9 bases at J, with 18 bases in the middle. Germline V CDR1 and CDR2: SGHTA, FQGTGA. This CDR3 has 16 amino acids. The CDR3 DNA reads as TGTGCCAGCAGCTTCGGGGAGGGCGGCCATATTTCACCCCTCCACTTT. This gives the protein CASSFGEGGHISPLHF.

V is TRBV7-8 and J is TRBJ1-2, with D perhaps TRBD1 (5 bases). The germline CDR1 and CDR2 sequences are SGHVS and FQNEAQ. CDR3 length: 14 residues. Trimming left V 0 bases short and J 14 bases short, with 19 bases between. Here the CDR3 DNA reads TGTGCCAGCAGCTTAGCGGGGGGTTATCATACGCAGACCTTC. It encodes CASSLAGGYHTQTF.

This clonotype appeared once. Germline and junction disagree at one end, which may indicate a read error. This sequence joins TRBV7-2 and TRBJ2-6; either TRBD1 or TRBD2 may supply D (6 bases each). Looked up from germline, CDR1 is SGHTA and CDR2 is FQGNSA. The CDR3 is made up of 18 amino acids. The CDR3 DNA reads as TGTGCCAGCAGCTTGGACGGAGGAAGCGATTCGGGGGCTAACGTCCTGACTTTC. It encodes CASSLDGGSDSGANVLTF.

V gene TRBV11-2 combines with J gene TRBJ1-2, with D possibly matching TRBD1 (6 bases). CDR3 length: 16 residues. CDR1 SGHAT and CDR2 FQNNGV come from the germline V gene. Between the trimmed V and J ends, which lost 2 bases and 3 bases, there was a span of 16 bases. Here the CDR3 reads CASSLRDTGLDYGYTF. CDR3 sequence (DNA): TGTGCCAGCAGCTTACGGGACACAGGCTTGGACTATGGCTACACCTTC.

The chain combines TRBV7-3 with TRBJ2-7, with D maybe TRBD1 (5 bases). Trimming took 3 bases from V and 2 from J, leaving 23 bases between them. This CDR3 is 18 amino acids long. CDR1 SGHTA and CDR2 FQGTGA come from the germline V gene. CDR3 residues: CASSFLGDVTALAYEQYV. The CDR3 DNA sequence: TGTGCCAGCAGCTTTCTTGGAGACGTGACAGCTCTTGCCTACGAGCAGTACGTC.

This clonotype was detected once. The gene calls are TRBV7-3 and TRBJ1-1; D is uncertain. Trimming removed 6 bases from V and 14 bases from J, with 28 bases in between. The CDR3 contains 15 residues. Germline loops: CDR1 SGHTA, CDR2 FQGTGA. The CDR3 sequence is CASRRQEEAVTEGFF. As DNA, the CDR3 is TGTGCCAGCAGACGCCAAGAGGAGGCGGTCACTGAAGGATTCTTT.